This TCR beta chain appears in the sequencing data of a study of human T cells and chemical hapten exposure. Across the whole study: Sensitization applied 2% DPC to roughly 2 cm by roughly 2 cm of upper inner arm skin.

Time point specified: pre-sensitization, week 0. The treatment is: therapeutic diphenylcyclopropenone sensitization with weekly scalp DPC. TCRdb passed the RACE reads through MiXCR, listing each CDR3 protein once. This table has 300,000 to 450,000 distinct CDR3 sequences, around 5.5% appearing once. This clonotype was seen a handful of times. Its target is unknown. The study's findings and limits: Against controls, expanded TCRs gave rise to significantly more large CDR3 similarity clusters.

With V trimmed by 3 bases and J by 7 bases, 9 bases remained unmatched. This CDR3 has 15 amino acids. This receptor was obtained from a woman aged 45-65 years with alopecia areata. Some clones in this sample may be carry-over from other donors' samples. The chain combines TRBV12-3 or TRBV12-4 with TRBJ1-5, with 7 bases lining up with TRBD1. This specimen consisted of whole blood, obtained in connection with sensitization to the hapten diphenylcyclopropenone (DPC). The CDR3 coding sequence is TGTGCCAGCAGTTTTCGGTCAGGGGGTGAGCAGCCCCAGCATTTT. It yields the protein CASSFRSGGEQPQHF.